These 27 T cell receptor beta chains originate from one sample sequenced in a study of T cells after yellow fever vaccination. TCRdb reanalysed the 5' RACE reads using MiXCR and keeps one entry per CDR3 protein. In the table there are 200,000 to 300,000 distinct CDR3 sequences, over 3% of which are singletons. The input for sequencing was PBMCs, taken 15 days after the yellow fever booster vaccination. The receptors originated from a man aged 18-30 years who received the YFV17D yellow fever vaccine.

This clonotype was counted ten times or more. The chain links TRBV20-1 to TRBJ1-6; 12 bases match TRBD1. The CDR3 consists of 17 residues. Germline CDR1 is DFQATT and CDR2 is SNEGSKA (reference sequence). The junction had 13 bases not matched to a gene; V was cut back by 3 bases and J by 10 bases. CDR3 residues: CSARGQGAQVAKSPLHF. The DNA for the CDR3 is TGCAGTGCTAGGGGACAGGGGGCGCAGGTTGCCAAGTCACCCCTCCACTTT.

This clonotype was detected ten times or more. The chain is built from TRBV10-3 and TRBJ2-1, with 9 bases fitting TRBD1. CDR1 is ENHRY and CDR2 is SYGVKD in the germline V gene. The V gene end was trimmed by 4 bases and the J gene end by 6 bases; junction bases not matched to a gene: 4. This CDR3 is 14 amino acids long. The CDR3 coding sequence is TGTGCCATCAGTGGAGGGACAGGGTTCAATGAGCAGTTCTTC. This encodes CAISGGTGFNEQFF.

This clonotype is classed as hyperexpanded (1% or more). The rearrangement links TRBV7-9 to TRBJ2-7; 8 bases line up with TRBD2. The CDR3 runs to 14 residues. In germline, CDR1 is SEHNR, CDR2 FQNEAQ (reference sequence). Trimming removed 5 bases from V and 6 bases from J; junction bases left unmatched: 9. The CDR3 coding sequence is TGTGCCAGCAGCGCCCCAGCGGGGGTCGGCGAGCAGTACTTC. It encodes CASSAPAGVGEQYF.

Ten or more counts support this clonotype. The chain recombines TRBV9 with TRBJ2-3; TRBD2 matches 8 bases. The junction had 8 bases not matched to a gene; V was cut back by 4 bases and J by 4 bases. The germline V gene has CDR1 SGDLS and CDR2 YYNGEE. The CDR3 runs 15 residues. The CDR3 spells CASSSGGAEADTQYF. CDR3 DNA sequence: TGTGCCAGCAGCTCGGGGGGGGCCGAGGCAGATACGCAGTATTTT.

The chain couples TRBV11-2 to TRBJ2-2; D unclear. Germline lookup yields CDR1 SGHAT and CDR2 FQNNGV. This CDR3 contains 15 residues. Trimming left V 2 bases short and J 6 bases short, with 13 bases between. The chain's CDR3 is CASSLWQASAGELFF. CDR3 nucleotide sequence: TGTGCCAGCAGCTTATGGCAGGCGTCGGCCGGGGAGCTGTTTTTT.

This clonotype has ten or more counts. This chain uses TRBV4-2 with TRBJ2-1; D assignment may be TRBD1 or TRBD2 (6 bases each). Germline V gives CDR1 LGHNA, CDR2 YNFKEQ. The CDR3 is made up of 16 amino acids. The V end lost 5 bases, the J end lost 1 base, and 15 bases lay between the germline ends. This chain's CDR3 is CASSSPGGLSYNEQFF. The CDR3 DNA sequence: TGTGCCAGCAGCTCGCCCGGGGGCTTATCCTACAATGAGCAGTTCTTC.

This clonotype appeared many times. The chain carries TRBV7-6 and TRBJ2-7; D is possibly TRBD1 (6 bases). V lost 1 base and J 3 bases, leaving 10 bases between the germline ends. The CDR3 is 14 residues long. Germline CDR1 reads SGHVS; CDR2 reads FNYEAQ. The CDR3 is CASSLVADSYEQYF. CDR3 coding DNA: TGTGCCAGCAGCTTAGTTGCGGACAGCTACGAGCAGTACTTC.

In its sample, this clonotype was seen many times. The V and J genes are TRBV7-3 and TRBJ1-1; the match to TRBD1 covers 9 bases. The V gene end was trimmed by 5 bases and the J gene end by 1 base; junction bases not matched to a gene: 5. The CDR3 consists of 15 residues. CDR1 and CDR2 from the germline V gene are SGHTA and FQGTGA. The chain's CDR3 is CASSLGQGTNTEAFF. CDR3 DNA: TGTGCCAGCAGCCTAGGACAGGGGACGAACACTGAAGCTTTCTTT.

In this sample, this clonotype turned up many times. The rearrangement uses TRBV3-1 and TRBJ2-1; possible D gene TRBD2, 6 bases. This CDR3 has 15 amino acids. Between the trimmed V and J ends, which lost 4 bases and 5 bases, there was a span of 15 bases. Germline V gives CDR1 LGHDT, CDR2 YNNKEL (reference sequence). The CDR3 nucleotides read TGTGCCAGCAGCCGAGGGGCGGGATTAGACAATGAGCAGTTCTTC. This translates into CASSRGAGLDNEQFF.

This clonotype was found many times. This chain connects TRBV7-3 to TRBJ1-2; TRBD1 is a possible D gene (6 bases). CDR1 is SGHTA, CDR2 FQGTGA, per germline. CDR3 length: 15 amino acids. Between the trimmed V and J ends, which lost 0 bases and 7 bases, there was a span of 15 bases. The CDR3 DNA follows: TGTGCCAGCAGCTTAACTGCGGGGGGCAGGGGTGGCTACACCTTC. The encoded protein is CASSLTAGGRGGYTF.

This clonotype was observed at least ten times. Here the CDR3 DNA reads TGTGCCAGCAGCTTAGTGTCCAGAGACTACGAGCAGTACGTC. It is translated as CASSLVSRDYEQYV. The J gene is TRBJ2-7, the V gene TRBV7-9, with D unclear. V lost 1 base to trimming and J lost 3 bases, with 10 bases between them. Looked up from germline, CDR1 is SEHNR and CDR2 is FQNEAQ (reference sequence). The CDR3 is 14 residues long.

A remark on this clonotype: A much more abundant neighbour one base away suggests this may be a read error. The genes are TRBV5-1 and TRBJ2-1, with a tentative D call TRBD1 (7 bases). The CDR3 has 15 residues. CDR1 is SGHRS, CDR2 YFSETQ, per germline. CDR3 coding DNA: TGCGCCAGAAGCTTGGGAGGACAGGCTTACAATGAGCAGTTCTTC. Its protein is CARSLGGQAYNEQFF.

This clonotype was recorded many times. The J gene is TRBJ2-1, the V gene TRBV5-6; 8 nucleotides line up with TRBD1. J lost 5 bases, V lost 4 bases, and 11 bases had no gene match. This CDR3 has 16 residues. Germline CDR1 is SGHDT and CDR2 is YYEEEE. The CDR3 bases are TGTGCCAGCAGCCTACACCCAGGGGGCGTCGACAATGAGCAGTTCTTC. This sequence encodes CASSLHPGGVDNEQFF.

The gene calls are TRBV14 and TRBJ1-1, with 8 bases that match TRBD1. Germline loops: CDR1 SGHDN, CDR2 FVKESK. There are 15 residues in the CDR3. V was pared by 2 bases and J by 5 bases, with 7 bases of the junction left unmatched. The CDR3 DNA sequence: TGTGCCAGCAGCCAACAGGGGGCATTGGGAACTGAAGCTTTCTTT. It is translated as CASSQQGALGTEAFF.

This clonotype was picked up many times. The rearrangement links TRBV5-1 to TRBJ1-2; 7 bases fit TRBD1. The CDR3 spans 12 residues. J gave up 10 bases and V 4 bases, and 7 bases lay outside the gene matches. Germline CDR1 and CDR2: SGHRS and YFSETQ. CDR3 in DNA: TGCGCCAGCAGCACCGGACAGGAGGACTACACCTTC. It codes for CASSTGQEDYTF.

This clonotype was recorded a few times. The J gene is TRBJ2-2, the V gene TRBV4-3; D could derive from TRBD1 or TRBD2 (5 bases each). The germline V and J ends were trimmed by 1 base and 6 bases, with 9 bases remaining between them. Germline assignment: CDR1 LGHNA and CDR2 YSLEER. This CDR3 has 14 residues. The CDR3 is CASSQGPGPGELFF. The CDR3 DNA reads as TGCGCCAGCAGCCAAGGGCCGGGGCCCGGGGAGCTGTTTTTT.

This clonotype was recorded many times. The chain recombines TRBV7-9 with TRBJ1-2; D not resolved. CDR1 is SEHNR and CDR2 is FQNEAQ in the germline V gene (reference sequence). V was pared by 2 bases and J by 4 bases, with 11 bases between. CDR3 length equals 14 residues. This CDR3 reads CASSLSPGPYGYTF. The CDR3 nucleotides read TGTGCCAGCAGCTTATCTCCGGGCCCCTATGGCTACACCTTC. The full variable domain, rest sourced from reference TRBV7-9 and TRBJ1-2, is DTGVSQNPRHKITKRGQNVTFRCDPISEHNRLYWYRQTLGQGPEFLTYFQNEAQLEKSRLLSDRFSAERPKGSFSTLEIQRTEQGDSAMYLCASSLSPGPYGYTFGSGTRLTVV.

This clonotype was seen ten or more times. V and J are TRBV7-2 and TRBJ2-5; the D gene could be TRBD1 or TRBD2 (6 bases each). CDR1 and CDR2 from the germline V gene are SGHTA and FQGNSA. Trimming cost V 3 bases and J 4 bases, with 9 bases left between them. The CDR3 totals 13 residues. The CDR3 DNA reads as TGTGCCAGCAGCTTTAGGGGGGTAGAGACCCAGTACTTC. This gives the protein CASSFRGVETQYF.

A word on this clonotype: It may be a read error: a sequence one base away is much more abundant. The CDR3 loop is CASSPSATAKETQYF. The DNA for the CDR3 is TGTGCCAGCTCACCCTCCGCGACCGCTAAGGAGACCCAGTACTTC. J is TRBJ2-5 and V is TRBV18; D unresolved. Germline CDR1 is KGHSH and CDR2 is LQKENI. Trimming took off 3 bases at V and 5 bases at J, with 16 bases between the two ends. CDR3 length equals 15 residues.

This clonotype has at least ten counts. The chain recombines TRBV27 with TRBJ1-5; D possibly corresponds to TRBD1 (5 bases). The CDR3 sequence is 13 residues long. The germline gives CDR1 MNHEY, CDR2 SMNVEV (reference sequence). The V end lost 3 bases, the J end lost 6 bases, and 9 bases lay between the germline ends. The chain's CDR3 is CASSLPGTQPQHF. CDR3 DNA sequence: TGTGCCAGCAGTTTGCCGGGGACTCAGCCCCAGCATTTT.

This clonotype was seen repeatedly, ten times or more. This chain links TRBV15 with TRBJ1-2; tentatively, D is TRBD1 (5 bases). This CDR3 comprises 16 residues. Per germline, CDR1 LNHNV and CDR2 YYDKDF (reference sequence). The V gene lost 0 bases and the J gene lost 4 bases, with 15 bases spanning the gap. The CDR3 spells CATSRDRPGTPYGYTF. The CDR3 DNA reads TGTGCCACCAGCAGAGATCGACCAGGGACCCCCTATGGCTACACCTTC.

This clonotype was seen only a few times. The chain has TRBV7-2 and TRBJ1-6, with a tentative D call TRBD1 (6 bases). V lost 4 bases and J lost 13, with 14 bases in between. Germline assignment: CDR1 SGHTA and CDR2 FQGNSA. The CDR3 loop spans 13 amino acids. The CDR3 sequence: CASSYQQGIPLHF. The CDR3 region has the DNA TGTGCCAGCAGCTACCAACAGGGTATCCCCCTCCACTTT.

This clonotype was counted many times. This chain links TRBV6-5 with TRBJ2-1; 10 bases map to TRBD1. V gave up 4 bases and J gave up 3 bases; unmatched junction bases: 3. This CDR3 spans 15 amino acids. The germline V gene has CDR1 MNHEY and CDR2 SVGAGI. CDR3 nucleotide sequence: TGTGCCAGCAGTTCGGGACAGGGGTTCTACAATGAGCAGTTCTTC. This codes for CASSSGQGFYNEQFF.

This clonotype was seen at least ten times. The chain employs TRBV6-2 or TRBV6-3 and TRBJ1-1; 10 bases fit TRBD1. CDR1 is MNHEY, CDR2 SVGEGT, per germline. With 0 bases clipped from V and 10 bases from J, the junction kept 2 bases outside the gene matches. The CDR3 extends over 13 amino acids. The CDR3 protein is CASSYSRDRGAFF. The CDR3 DNA reads as TGTGCCAGCAGTTACTCCCGGGACAGGGGAGCTTTCTTT.

This clonotype was found a few times. This chain joins TRBV11-2 and TRBJ1-1, with D perhaps matching TRBD1 (6 bases). V was cut by 1 base and J by 8 bases, with 14 bases left in between. Germline loops: CDR1 SGHAT, CDR2 FQNNGV. This CDR3 has 14 amino acids. The CDR3 nucleotides read TGTGCCAGCAGCTTAGCCCGGACAGAAACCGAAGCTTTCTTT. Its protein product is CASSLARTETEAFF.

This clonotype was recorded many times. This chain uses TRBV19 with TRBJ1-2; D is unresolved. This CDR3 region has 12 residues. Germline V gene sequence: CDR1 LNHDA, CDR2 SQIVND (reference sequence). V shed 11 bases and J shed 5 bases, with 15 bases lying between them. The CDR3 DNA follows: TGTGCCGCTTCCCAGACTGGTTATGGCTACACCTTC. This codes for CAASQTGYGYTF.

The table lists this clonotype with many counts. The chain joins TRBV5-1 to TRBJ1-1, with TRBD1 matching over 7 bases. The CDR3 extends over 16 amino acids. Germline lookup yields CDR1 SGHRS and CDR2 YFSETQ. V lost 4 bases, J lost 13 bases, and 22 bases stayed unmatched. The CDR3 loop is CASSVGLGQFPLHVFF. The CDR3 DNA reads TGCGCCAGCAGCGTTGGATTGGGACAGTTTCCCTTACATGTTTTCTTT.